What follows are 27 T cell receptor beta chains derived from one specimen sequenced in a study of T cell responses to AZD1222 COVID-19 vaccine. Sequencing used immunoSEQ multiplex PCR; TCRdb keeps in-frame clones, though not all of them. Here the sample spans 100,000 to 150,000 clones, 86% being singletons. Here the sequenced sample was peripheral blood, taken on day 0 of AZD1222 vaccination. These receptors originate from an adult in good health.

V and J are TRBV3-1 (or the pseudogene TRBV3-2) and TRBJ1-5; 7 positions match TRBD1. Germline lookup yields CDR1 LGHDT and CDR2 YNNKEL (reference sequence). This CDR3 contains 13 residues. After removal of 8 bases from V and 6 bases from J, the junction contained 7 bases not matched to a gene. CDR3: CASAQGGGQPQHF. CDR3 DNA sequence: TGTGCCAGCGCCCAGGGGGGGGGTCAGCCCCAGCATTTT.

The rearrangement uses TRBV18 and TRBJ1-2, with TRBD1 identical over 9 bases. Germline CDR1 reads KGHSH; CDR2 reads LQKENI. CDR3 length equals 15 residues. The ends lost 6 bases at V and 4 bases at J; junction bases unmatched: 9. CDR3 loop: CASSPGTGLAYGYTF. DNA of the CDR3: TGTGCCAGCTCCCCAGGGACAGGGCTGGCCTATGGCTACACCTTC.

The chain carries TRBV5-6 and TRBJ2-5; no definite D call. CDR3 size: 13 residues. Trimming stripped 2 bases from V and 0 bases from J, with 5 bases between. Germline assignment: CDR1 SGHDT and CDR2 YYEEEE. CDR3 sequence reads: CASSFWNQETQYF. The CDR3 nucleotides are TGTGCCAGCAGCTTTTGGAACCAAGAGACCCAGTACTTC.

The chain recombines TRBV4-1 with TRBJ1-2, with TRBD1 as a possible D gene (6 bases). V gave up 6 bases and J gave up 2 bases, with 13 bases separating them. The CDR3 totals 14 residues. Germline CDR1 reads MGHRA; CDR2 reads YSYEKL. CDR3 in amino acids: CASSYRDTNYGYTF. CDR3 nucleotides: TGCGCCAGCAGTTACCGGGACACCAACTATGGCTACACCTTC.

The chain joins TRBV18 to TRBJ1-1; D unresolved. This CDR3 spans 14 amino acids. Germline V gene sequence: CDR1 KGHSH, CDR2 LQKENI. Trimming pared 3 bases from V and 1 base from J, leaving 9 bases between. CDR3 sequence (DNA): TGTGCCAGCTCACCTTTTGGATCGAACACTGAAGCTTTCTTT. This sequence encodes CASSPFGSNTEAFF.

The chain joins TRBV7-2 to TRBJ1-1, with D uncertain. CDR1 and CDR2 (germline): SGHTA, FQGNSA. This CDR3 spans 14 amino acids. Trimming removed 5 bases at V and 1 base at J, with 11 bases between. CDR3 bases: TGTGCCAGCAGCCTGCTTGGAAGGAACACTGAAGCTTTCTTT. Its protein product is CASSLLGRNTEAFF. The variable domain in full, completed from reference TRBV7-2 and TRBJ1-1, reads GAGVSQSPSNKVTEKGKDVELRCDPISGHTALYWYRQSLGQGLEFLIYFQGNSAPDKSGLPSDRFSAERTGGSVSTLTIQRTQQEDSAVYLCASSLLGRNTEAFFGQGTRLTVV.

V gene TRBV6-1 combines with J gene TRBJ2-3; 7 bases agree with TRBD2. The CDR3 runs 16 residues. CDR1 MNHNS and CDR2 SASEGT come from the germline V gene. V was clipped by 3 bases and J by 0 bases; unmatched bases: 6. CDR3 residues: CASSERSGGSTDTQYF. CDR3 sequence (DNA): TGTGCCAGCAGTGAGAGGTCCGGGGGGAGCACAGATACGCAGTATTTT.

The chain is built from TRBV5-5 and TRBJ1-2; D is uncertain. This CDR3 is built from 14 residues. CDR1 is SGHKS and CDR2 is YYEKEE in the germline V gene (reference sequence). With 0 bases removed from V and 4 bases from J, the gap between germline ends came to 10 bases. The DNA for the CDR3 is TGTGCCAGCAGCTTGGAGGCGTGGGGCTATGGCTACACCTTC. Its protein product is CASSLEAWGYGYTF.

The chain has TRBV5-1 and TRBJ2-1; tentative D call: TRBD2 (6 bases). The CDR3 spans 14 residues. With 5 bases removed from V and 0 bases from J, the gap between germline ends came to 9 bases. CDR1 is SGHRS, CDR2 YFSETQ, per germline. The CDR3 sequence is CASRGDFSYNEQFF. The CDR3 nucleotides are TGCGCCAGCAGAGGGGACTTCTCCTACAATGAGCAGTTCTTC.

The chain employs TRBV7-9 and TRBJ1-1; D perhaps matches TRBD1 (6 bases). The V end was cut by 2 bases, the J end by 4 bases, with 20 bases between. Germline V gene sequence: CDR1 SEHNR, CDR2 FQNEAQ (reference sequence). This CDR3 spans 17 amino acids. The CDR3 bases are TGTGCCAGCAGCTTATCCCCAGGGGATGTCGGGATCACTGAAGCTTTCTTT. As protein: CASSLSPGDVGITEAFF. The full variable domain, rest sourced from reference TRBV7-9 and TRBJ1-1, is DTGVSQNPRHKITKRGQNVTFRCDPISEHNRLYWYRQTLGQGPEFLTYFQNEAQLEKSRLLSDRFSAERPKGSFSTLEIQRTEQGDSAMYLCASSLSPGDVGITEAFFGQGTRLTVV.

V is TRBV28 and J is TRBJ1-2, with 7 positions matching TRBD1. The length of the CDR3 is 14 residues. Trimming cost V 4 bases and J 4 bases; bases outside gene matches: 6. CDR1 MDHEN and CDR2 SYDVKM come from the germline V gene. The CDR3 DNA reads TGTGCCAGCAGTTCCGGGACAGCCTTCTATGGCTACACCTTC. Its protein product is CASSSGTAFYGYTF.

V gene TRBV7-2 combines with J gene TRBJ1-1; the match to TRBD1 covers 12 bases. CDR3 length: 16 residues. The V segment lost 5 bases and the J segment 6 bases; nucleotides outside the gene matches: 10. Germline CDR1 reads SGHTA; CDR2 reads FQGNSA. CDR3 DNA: TGTGCCAGCAGCCTCAGAGGGACAGGGGGCTCCCCTGAAGCTTTCTTT. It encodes CASSLRGTGGSPEAFF.

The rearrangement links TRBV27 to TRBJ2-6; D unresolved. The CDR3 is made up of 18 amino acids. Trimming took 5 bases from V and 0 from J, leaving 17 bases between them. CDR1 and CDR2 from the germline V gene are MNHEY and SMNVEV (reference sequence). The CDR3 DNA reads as TGTGCCAGCAGTCCCTCGCGCCCCAGAAGCTCTGGGGCCAACGTCCTGACTTTC. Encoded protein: CASSPSRPRSSGANVLTF.

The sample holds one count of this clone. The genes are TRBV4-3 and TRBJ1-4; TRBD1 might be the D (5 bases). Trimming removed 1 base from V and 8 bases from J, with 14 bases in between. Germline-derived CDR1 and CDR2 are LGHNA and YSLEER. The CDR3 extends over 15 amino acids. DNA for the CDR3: TGCGCCAGCAGCCAAGTGGGGGGAGGAATGGAAAAACTGTTTTTT. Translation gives CASSQVGGGMEKLFF.

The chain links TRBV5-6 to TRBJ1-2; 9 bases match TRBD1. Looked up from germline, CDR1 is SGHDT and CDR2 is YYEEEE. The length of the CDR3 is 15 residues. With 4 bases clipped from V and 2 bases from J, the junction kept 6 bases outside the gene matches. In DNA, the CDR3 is TGTGCCAGCAGCCGACGAGGGACAGGGAACTATGGCTACACCTTC. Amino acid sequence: CASSRRGTGNYGYTF.

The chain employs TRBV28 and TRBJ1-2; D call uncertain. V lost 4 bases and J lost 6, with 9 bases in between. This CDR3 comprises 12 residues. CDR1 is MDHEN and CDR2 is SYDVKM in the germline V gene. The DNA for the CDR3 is TGTGCCAGCAGTTACGAGCGTAATGGCTACACCTTC. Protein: CASSYERNGYTF.

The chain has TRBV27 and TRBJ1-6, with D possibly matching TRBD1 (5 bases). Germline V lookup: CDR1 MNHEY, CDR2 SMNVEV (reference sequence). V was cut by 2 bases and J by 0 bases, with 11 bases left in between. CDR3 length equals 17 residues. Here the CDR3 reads CASSLNGGGSYNSPLHF. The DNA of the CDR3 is TGTGCCAGCAGTTTAAACGGGGGGGGCTCCTATAATTCACCCCTCCACTTT.

The CDR3: CASSIGQGETEAFF. The DNA of the CDR3 is TGTGCCAGTAGTATAGGTCAAGGGGAAACTGAAGCTTTCTTT. The chain links TRBV19 to TRBJ1-1; D is possibly TRBD1 (5 bases). V shed 1 base and J shed 5 bases, with 11 bases lying between them. CDR3 size: 14 residues. CDR1 is LNHDA and CDR2 is SQIVND in the germline V gene (reference sequence).

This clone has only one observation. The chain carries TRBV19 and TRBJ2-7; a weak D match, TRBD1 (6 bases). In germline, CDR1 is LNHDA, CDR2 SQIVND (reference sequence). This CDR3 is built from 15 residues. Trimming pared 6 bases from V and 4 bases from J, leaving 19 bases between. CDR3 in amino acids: CASRGSGDPSYEQYF. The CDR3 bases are TGTGCCAGTAGGGGCTCAGGGGACCCCTCTTACGAGCAGTACTTC.

This CDR3 reads CASTPGAGQPGNTIYF. CDR3 DNA: TGTGCCAGTACTCCAGGGGCGGGACAGCCTGGAAACACCATATATTTT. The rearrangement links TRBV19 to TRBJ1-3; TRBD1 aligns across 7 bases. The CDR3 has 16 residues. The J segment lost 2 bases and the V segment lost 7 bases, leaving 11 bases of the junction unmatched. The germline gives CDR1 LNHDA, CDR2 SQIVND (reference sequence).

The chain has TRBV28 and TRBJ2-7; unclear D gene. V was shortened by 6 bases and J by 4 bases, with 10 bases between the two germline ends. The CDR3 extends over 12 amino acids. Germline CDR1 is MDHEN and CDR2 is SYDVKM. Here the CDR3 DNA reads TGTGCCAGCAGGAGTTATCAATACGAGCAGTACTTC. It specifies CASRSYQYEQYF.

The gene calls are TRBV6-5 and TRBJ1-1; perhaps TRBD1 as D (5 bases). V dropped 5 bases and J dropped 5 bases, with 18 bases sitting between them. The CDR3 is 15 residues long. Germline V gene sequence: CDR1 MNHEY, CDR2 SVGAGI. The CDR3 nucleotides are TGTGCCAGCAGTCAGTACCTGGGGGGTGGAACTGAAGCTTTCTTT. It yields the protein CASSQYLGGGTEAFF.

This CDR3 reads CASTRDRGHYSPLHF. The CDR3 bases are TGTGCCAGCACCCGGGACAGGGGGCATTATTCACCCCTCCACTTT. The rearrangement links TRBV7-2 to TRBJ1-6, with TRBD1 matching 12 bases. Germline CDR1 SGHTA, CDR2 FQGNSA. V dropped 7 bases and J dropped 8; count of bases not matched to a gene: 6. The CDR3 runs 15 residues.

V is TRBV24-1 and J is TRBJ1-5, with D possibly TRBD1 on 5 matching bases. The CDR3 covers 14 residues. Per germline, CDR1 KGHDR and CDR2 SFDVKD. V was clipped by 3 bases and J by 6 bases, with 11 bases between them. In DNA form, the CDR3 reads TGTGCCACCAGTGATACAAGGGGCGGTCAGCCCCAGCATTTT. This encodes CATSDTRGGQPQHF.

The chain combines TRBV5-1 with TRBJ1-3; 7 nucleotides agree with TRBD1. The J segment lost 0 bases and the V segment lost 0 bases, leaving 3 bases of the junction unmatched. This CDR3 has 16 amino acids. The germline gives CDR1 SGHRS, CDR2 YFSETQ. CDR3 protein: CASSLEGQSSGNTIYF. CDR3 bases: TGCGCCAGCAGCTTGGAGGGACAGTCCTCTGGAAACACCATATATTTT.

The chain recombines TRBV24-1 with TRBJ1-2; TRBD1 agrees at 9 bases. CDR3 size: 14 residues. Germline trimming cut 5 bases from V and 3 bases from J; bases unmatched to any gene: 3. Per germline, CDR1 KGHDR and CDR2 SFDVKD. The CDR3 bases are TGTGCCACCAGTGGAGACAGGGGGGACTATGGCTACACCTTC. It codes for CATSGDRGDYGYTF.

The CDR3 DNA reads as TGTGCCAGCACGGGCGACTACGAGCAGTACTTC. Translating gives CASTGDYEQYF. The rearrangement joins TRBV28 to TRBJ2-7; no clear D. V was cut by 7 bases and J by 3 bases, with 7 bases left in between. The CDR3 runs 11 residues. Looked up from germline, CDR1 is MDHEN and CDR2 is SYDVKM. The whole variable domain, remainder taken from reference TRBV28 and TRBJ2-7, is DVKVTQSSRYLVKRTGEKVFLECVQDMDHENMFWYRQDPGLGLRLIYFSYDVKMKEKGDIPEGYSVSREKKERFSLILESASTNQTSMYLCASTGDYEQYFGPGTRLTVT.